The T cell receptor (beta chain) described here comes from a study of control samples from healthy donors and cancer patients. The repertoire was sequenced with immunoSEQ multiplex PCR; TCRdb's copy has only in-frame clones and lacks some. The sample contains some 170,000 clones, over 95% of which appear only once. Remarks on this clone: Within the sample, other DNA sequences also encode this same CDR3.

CDR3 length: 15 amino acids. Germline-derived CDR1 and CDR2 are WNHNN and SYGVQD (reference sequence). Losses at the gene ends were 2 bases for V and 6 bases for J; bases not matched to a gene: 7. Sequenced material: blood. The TCR comes from a woman aged 25 to 39 in good health. The V call is TRBV10-1, the J call TRBJ1-5, with 7 bases matching TRBD1. CDR3 in amino acids: CASSEGDRDGQPQHF. In nucleotides, the CDR3 is TGCGCCAGCAGTGAGGGCGACAGGGACGGTCAGCCCCAGCATTTT.